This T cell receptor (beta chain) was sequenced in a study of T cell responses to AZD1222 COVID-19 vaccine. The CDR3 is 17 residues long. Germline CDR1 is SGHVS and CDR2 is FQNEAQ. V shed 4 bases and J shed 4 bases, with 20 bases lying between them. The data were produced by immunoSEQ multiplex PCR, yet TCRdb's version contains in-frame clones alone and is incomplete. The profile shows 29,000 or so clones, more than 85% of them singletons. Source: peripheral blood, taken on day 0 of AZD1222 vaccination. The receptor was isolated from an adult in good health. This rearrangement joins TRBV7-8 to TRBJ2-1; maybe TRBD1 (5 bases). The CDR3, as DNA: TGTGCCAGCAGCTCACCTCAGACAGCTCTGGGATACAATGAGCAGTTCTTC. Protein: CASSSPQTALGYNEQFF. The variable domain in full, completed from reference TRBV7-8 and TRBJ2-1, reads GAGVSQSPRYKVAKRGQDVALRCDPISGHVSLFWYQQALGQGPEFLTYFQNEAQLDKSGLPSDRFFAERPEGSVSTLKIQRTQQEDSAVYLCASSSPQTALGYNEQFFGPGTRLTVL.